This TCR beta chain was sequenced for a study of immune characterization of retroperitoneal liposarcoma. CDR3 length equals 12 residues. Germline loops: CDR1 MNHNS, CDR2 SASEGT. Trimming removed 7 bases at V and 7 bases at J, with 11 bases between. This clonotype has just a few counts. Using its own MiXCR run on the PCR reads, TCRdb lists one record per CDR3 protein. The data hold about 9,600 distinct CDR3 sequences, with around 26% observed a single time. This receptor was taken from a male donor with retroperitoneal liposarcoma. The sequenced sample was tumor tissue. The chain uses TRBV6-1 and TRBJ2-1; no definite D call. The CDR3 bases are TGTGCCAGCACACGAGCCTCAAATGAGCAGTTCTTC. Translating gives CASTRASNEQFF.